This entry concerns a single TCR beta chain. This sample stems from a study of blood T cell repertoires in COVID-19. Study-wide background: COVID-19 samples collected from the United States, Italy and Spain covered acute and convalescent phases. PBMCs, B-cell-depleted T cells, or T cells provided the cDNA or gDNA that made up the material.

Assay: immunoSEQ multiplex PCR; the TCRdb copy retains only in-frame clones and omits some. Of under 250,000 clones listed, about 83% are singletons. The ends lost 1 base at V and 3 bases at J; junction bases unmatched: 2. Looked up from germline, CDR1 is KGHDR and CDR2 is SFDVKD. CDR3 length: 16 residues. This sequence was found in a woman aged 40 to 50 with active or convalescent COVID-19. Input material: peripheral blood. The rearrangement uses TRBV24-1 and TRBJ2-2; 9 bases agree with TRBD1. The DNA for the CDR3 is TGTGCCACCAGTGATTTAAGGACAGGGGACACCGGGGAGCTGTTTTTT. It specifies CATSDLRTGDTGELFF.